Each of the 13 T cell receptor beta chains below was sequenced from the same sample in a study of cytomegalovirus exposure and HLA in healthy donors. Assay: immunoSEQ multiplex PCR; the TCRdb copy retains only in-frame clones and omits some. The sample has around 160,000 clones, under 95% seen once. The sequenced sample was PBMCs. These receptors all come from a woman younger than 35 in good health and CMV-seropositive.

V and J are TRBV5-6 and TRBJ1-2; tentatively, D is TRBD1 (5 bases). Germline CDR1 is SGHDT and CDR2 is YYEEEE. V dropped 1 base and J dropped 4 bases, with 11 bases sitting between them. The CDR3 sequence is 14 residues long. The CDR3 region has the DNA TGTGCCAGCAGCTTGTGGGAGGGGATCTATGGCTACACCTTC. It encodes CASSLWEGIYGYTF.

V is TRBV9 and J is TRBJ2-1; TRBD2 matches at 7 bases. V lost 4 bases and J lost 4; bases outside the gene matches: 8. This CDR3 is built from 15 residues. Germline lookup yields CDR1 SGDLS and CDR2 YYNGEE. The CDR3 region is CASSRYWGGYNEQFF. In nucleotides, the CDR3 is TGTGCCAGCAGCCGGTACTGGGGGGGTTACAATGAGCAGTTCTTC. The full variable domain, completed using reference TRBV9 and TRBJ2-1, is DSGVTQTPKHLITATGQRVTLRCSPRSGDLSVYWYQQSLDQGLQFLIQYYNGEERAKGNILERFSAQQFPDLHSELNLSSLELGDSALYFCASSRYWGGYNEQFFGPGTRLTVL.

The rearrangement links TRBV7-6 to TRBJ2-1; 10 positions match TRBD2. The V and J ends lost 2 bases and 5 bases, in that order; junction bases with no gene match: 3. The CDR3 runs 15 residues. Germline CDR1 and CDR2: SGHVS and FNYEAQ. CDR3 bases: TGTGCCAGCAGCTTACGACTAGCGGGTAACAATGAGCAGTTCTTC. Protein sequence: CASSLRLAGNNEQFF.

The CDR3 loop is CASSLAIQDRAHSYEQYF. CDR3 nucleotides: TGTGCCAGCAGCTTAGCAATCCAGGACAGGGCCCATTCCTACGAGCAGTACTTC. The chain uses TRBV7-9 and TRBJ2-7; TRBD1 aligns across 8 bases. Germline V gives CDR1 SEHNR, CDR2 FQNEAQ (reference sequence). This CDR3 has 18 residues. V lost 0 bases to trimming and J lost 1 base; unmatched junction nucleotides: 11.

The chain employs TRBV27 and TRBJ1-6; the match to TRBD1 covers 7 bases. The V segment lost 3 bases and the J segment 7 bases; nucleotides outside the gene matches: 12. Looked up from germline, CDR1 is MNHEY and CDR2 is SMNVEV (reference sequence). CDR3 length: 17 residues. In nucleotides, the CDR3 is TGTGCCAGCAGTTTCCTCTCACCCGGGACAGCAAATTCACCCCTCCACTTT. Amino acid sequence: CASSFLSPGTANSPLHF.

V gene TRBV4-1 combines with J gene TRBJ2-6, with a weak D call TRBD1 (6 bases). This CDR3 region has 17 residues. V gave up 1 base and J gave up 2 bases, with 12 bases separating them. Germline-derived CDR1 and CDR2 are MGHRA and YSYEKL. The CDR3: CASSQVPQGTGANVLTF. CDR3 nucleotides: TGCGCCAGCAGCCAAGTCCCACAGGGAACTGGGGCCAACGTCCTGACTTTC.

The gene calls are TRBV6-6 and TRBJ2-5, with 9 bases that match TRBD1. The CDR3 is 13 residues long. CDR1 is MNHNY and CDR2 is SVGAGI in the germline V gene (reference sequence). Losses at the gene ends were 6 bases for V and 3 bases for J; bases not matched to a gene: 2. This CDR3 is CASRRTGEETQYF. DNA of the CDR3: TGTGCCAGCAGGAGGACAGGGGAAGAGACCCAGTACTTC.

The chain combines TRBV10-2 with TRBJ1-1; D is possibly TRBD1 (6 bases). Trimming removed 8 bases from V and 6 bases from J, with 22 bases in between. From germline, CDR1 is WSHSY and CDR2 SAAADI. The CDR3 is made up of 15 amino acids. As DNA, the CDR3 is TGCGCCAGCGGGGAACAACAGGGCCTGGGCGCTGAAGCTTTCTTT. It is translated as CASGEQQGLGAEAFF.

This chain uses TRBV7-2 with TRBJ2-7; D is possibly TRBD1 (6 bases). The V and J ends lost 5 bases and 12 bases respectively, with 14 bases between them. The germline V gene encodes CDR1 SGHTA and CDR2 FQGNSA. This CDR3 is 11 amino acids long. Here the CDR3 DNA reads TGTGCCAGCAGCCAATACAGGGACGTGTACTTC. Its protein product is CASSQYRDVYF.

V gene TRBV5-4 combines with J gene TRBJ2-1; the D gene is possibly TRBD2 (6 bases). CDR1 and CDR2 (germline): SGHNT, YYREEE (reference sequence). V was pared by 0 bases and J by 5 bases, with 15 bases between. This CDR3 spans 16 amino acids. DNA of the CDR3: TGTGCCAGCAGCTTGGCAGTGGGCGGGATGGACAATGAGCAGTTCTTC. Translated: CASSLAVGGMDNEQFF.

The CDR3 sequence is CASSIKGRIQPQHF. CDR3 DNA sequence: TGTGCCAGCAGTATTAAAGGGAGGATTCAGCCCCAGCATTTT. The gene calls are TRBV28 and TRBJ1-5, with D hard to call. The CDR3 has 14 amino acids. In germline, CDR1 is MDHEN, CDR2 SYDVKM. V lost 5 bases, J lost 6 bases, and 14 bases lay in between.

The CDR3 sequence: CASSQDGSKYEQYF. The CDR3, as DNA: TGCGCCAGCAGCCAAGATGGTAGTAAGTACGAGCAGTACTTC. V gene TRBV4-3 combines with J gene TRBJ2-7, with D unclear. CDR1 and CDR2 from the germline V gene are LGHNA and YSLEER. The CDR3 is made up of 14 amino acids. Trimming removed 0 bases at V and 4 bases at J, with 10 bases between.

This clone was counted a single time. The chain links TRBV4-3 to TRBJ2-1; 12 positions match TRBD2. The V and J ends lost 0 bases and 7 bases, in that order; junction bases with no gene match: 4. The CDR3 covers 16 residues. Germline lookup yields CDR1 LGHNA and CDR2 YSLEER. CDR3 DNA: TGCGCCAGCAGCCAAGAGACTAGCGGGAGTGGAAATGAGCAGTTCTTC. Translation: CASSQETSGSGNEQFF.